The clone carrying this T cell receptor (beta chain) appeared a few times. Some clones are missing from TCRdb's copy, which holds only in-frame ones; the method was immunoSEQ multiplex PCR. The repertoire holds about 82,000 clones, with approximately 80% as singletons. Single viable CD3+CD4+CD8-CD45RO+ cells were sorted as the memory CD4+ T cells. CDR1 is SGHDT, CDR2 YYEEEE, per germline. CDR3 length equals 15 residues. V lost 4 bases and J 8 bases, leaving 18 bases between the germline ends. This entry is derived from a study of memory CD4+ T cells and cytomegalovirus serostatus. The sequencing sample was made of memory CD4+ T cells from blood. The rearrangement links TRBV5-6 to TRBJ1-4; D is uncertain. The TCR sequence derives from an adult in good health and CMV-seronegative. The CDR3 sequence is CASSPKGPNREKLFF. The CDR3 nucleotides are TGTGCCAGCAGCCCTAAGGGCCCAAACCGGGAAAAACTGTTTTTT.